This T cell receptor beta chain was identified in a study of CD8 T cells in ankylosing spondylitis. Findings and caveats of the study: Ankylosing spondylitis blood seemed to carry a telltale TCR beta motif made of fewer than ten highly homologous variants.

The V gene's germline CDR1 is SGHRS and CDR2 YFSETQ. The ends lost 7 bases at V and 5 bases at J; junction bases unmatched: 14. The CDR3 runs to 15 residues. MiXCR was run by TCRdb on the 5' RACE reads, yielding one entry per CDR3 protein. Of approximately 240,000 distinct CDR3 sequences listed, more than 20% are singletons. This clonotype came up once. Its cognate antigen is unknown. The chain combines TRBV5-1 with TRBJ1-1, with 7 nucleotides matching TRBD1. The receptor comes from a male donor with ankylosing spondylitis or in good health (not recorded which). What was sequenced was blood, either unsorted or a sorted T cell fraction (not recorded which). CDR3 bases: TGCGCCAGCCGGCCCGGGACAGTGAGTGGAACTGAAGCTTTCTTT. It specifies CASRPGTVSGTEAFF. Full variable domain (outside the CDR3, taken from reference TRBV5-1 and TRBJ1-1): KAGVTQTPRYLIKTRGQQVTLSCSPISGHRSVSWYQQTPGQGLQFLFEYFSETQRNKGNFPGRFSGRQFSNSRSEMNVSTLELGDSALYLCASRPGTVSGTEAFFGQGTRLTVV.